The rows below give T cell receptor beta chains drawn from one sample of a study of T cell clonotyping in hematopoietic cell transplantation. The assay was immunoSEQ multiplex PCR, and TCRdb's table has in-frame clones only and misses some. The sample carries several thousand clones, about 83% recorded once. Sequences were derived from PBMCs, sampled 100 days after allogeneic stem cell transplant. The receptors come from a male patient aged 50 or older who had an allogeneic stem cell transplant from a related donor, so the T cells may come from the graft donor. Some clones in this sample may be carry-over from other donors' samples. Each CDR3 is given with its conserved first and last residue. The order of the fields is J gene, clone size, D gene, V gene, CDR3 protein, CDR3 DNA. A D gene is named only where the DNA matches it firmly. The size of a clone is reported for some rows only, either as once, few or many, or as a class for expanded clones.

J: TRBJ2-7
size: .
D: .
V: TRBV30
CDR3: CAWSPPHYGYEQYF
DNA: TGTGCCTGGAGTCCCCCGCATTATGGTTACGAGCAGTACTTC

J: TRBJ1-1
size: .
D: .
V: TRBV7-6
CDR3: CASSLEGPLGSTATEAFF
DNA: TGTGCCAGCAGCTTAGAGGGGCCACTGGGTTCTACAGCGACTGAAGCTTTCTTT

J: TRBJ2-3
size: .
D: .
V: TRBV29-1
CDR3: CSAGSGDFGTQYF
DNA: TGCAGCGCTGGATCAGGGGATTTTGGTACGCAGTATTTT

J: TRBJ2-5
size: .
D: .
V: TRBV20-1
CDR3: CSARREETQYF
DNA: TGCAGTGCTAGAAGGGAGGAGACCCAGTACTTC

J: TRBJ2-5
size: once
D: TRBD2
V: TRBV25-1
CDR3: CASSEGLAGGGETQYF
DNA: TGTGCCAGCAGTGAGGGACTAGCGGGGGGAGGTGAGACCCAGTACTTC

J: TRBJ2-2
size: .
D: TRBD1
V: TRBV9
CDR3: CASSVGFWGQGGTGELFF
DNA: TGTGCCAGCAGCGTAGGATTCTGGGGACAGGGAGGGACCGGGGAGCTGTTTTTT

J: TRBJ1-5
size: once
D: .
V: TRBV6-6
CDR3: CASSYGQMSNQPQHF
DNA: TGTGCCAGCAGTTACGGCCAGATGAGCAATCAGCCCCAGCATTTT

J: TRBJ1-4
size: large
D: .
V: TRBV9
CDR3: CASSVADHLSEKLFF
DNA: TGTGCCAGCAGCGTAGCAGACCATCTTAGTGAAAAACTGTTTTTT

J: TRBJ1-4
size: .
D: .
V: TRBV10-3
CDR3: CATREEGQGEKLFF
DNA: TGTGCCACCAGAGAAGAGGGACAAGGTGAAAAACTGTTTTTT

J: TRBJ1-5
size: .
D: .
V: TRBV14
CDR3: CASSRSRGQPQHF
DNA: TGTGCCAGCAGCCGATCTAGGGGGCAGCCCCAGCATTTT

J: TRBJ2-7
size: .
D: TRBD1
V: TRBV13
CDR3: CASSPETGAYEQYF
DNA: TGTGCCAGCAGCCCCGAGACAGGGGCCTACGAGCAGTACTTC

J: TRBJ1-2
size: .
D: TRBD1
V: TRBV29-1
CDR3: CSVEDWVGQGYGYTF
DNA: TGCAGCGTTGAAGATTGGGTGGGACAGGGATATGGCTACACCTTC

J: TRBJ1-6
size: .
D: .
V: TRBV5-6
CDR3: CASRTYSYNSPLHF
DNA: TGTGCCAGCAGAACCTACTCCTATAATTCACCCCTCCACTTT

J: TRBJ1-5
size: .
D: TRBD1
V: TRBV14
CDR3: CASSQVRGLDNQPQHF
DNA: TGTGCCAGCAGCCAAGTCAGGGGGCTAGACAATCAGCCCCAGCATTTT

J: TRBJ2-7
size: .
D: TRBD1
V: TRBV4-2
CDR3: CASSRTGGEQYF
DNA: TGTGCCAGCAGCCGGACAGGGGGCGAGCAGTACTTC

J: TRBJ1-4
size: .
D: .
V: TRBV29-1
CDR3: CSVGRDGTNEKLFF
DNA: TGCAGCGTCGGCCGGGACGGCACTAATGAAAAACTGTTTTTT